This T cell receptor (beta chain) was sequenced during a study of CD8+CD57+ T cells in acquired aplastic anemia. Study-level information: Yields of DNA that came from sorted CD4+ and CD8+ cells averaged approximately 3.5 ug.

From germline, CDR1 is SGHTA and CDR2 FQGNSA. Trimming took 6 bases from V and 0 from J; bases not matched to a gene: 3. The length of the CDR3 is 15 residues. Whoever was chosen for sequencing had shown CD8+CD57+ cell expansion by flow cytometry. Every patient was diagnosed with severe acquired aplastic anemia. The TCR beta profiling, which covered VDJ combination and CDR3 sequence, was carried out using genomic DNA as the template. TCRdb passed the reads through MiXCR, listing each CDR3 protein once. The table lists a few hundred thousand distinct CDR3 sequences, approximately 80% of them singletons. In its sample, this clonotype was seen many times. Its matching antigen is unknown. Broader study findings: Patients had approximately 29 CD8+ CDR3 sequences in common with controls (the shared set).

This sequence originates from a human donor with aplastic anemia. Source material: sorted CD4+, CD8+, or CD8+CD57+ T cells (not recorded which) from PBMCs. This chain joins TRBV7-2 and TRBJ1-4; TRBD1 agrees at 8 bases. As DNA, the CDR3 is TGTGCCAGCAGTAAACAGGGGGCAACTAATGAAAAACTGTTTTTT. This sequence encodes CASSKQGATNEKLFF. Using reference TRBV7-2 and TRBJ1-4 for the parts outside the CDR3, the full variable domain is GAGVSQSPSNKVTEKGKDVELRCDPISGHTALYWYRQSLGQGLEFLIYFQGNSAPDKSGLPSDRFSAERTGGSVSTLTIQRTQQEDSAVYLCASSKQGATNEKLFFGSGTQLSVL.